This T cell receptor beta chain was captured in a study of spatial heterogeneity in lung cancer. Sample time point: sample taken at primary tumor resection. Extraction of whole RNA from tumor, nontumor lung or frozen PBMC preceded unsorted sequencing. The germline V and J ends were trimmed by 3 bases and 3 bases, with 8 bases remaining between them. CDR1 SGHVS and CDR2 FNYEAQ come from the germline V gene. This CDR3 is 14 amino acids long. This clonotype showed up many times. TCRdb analysed the 5' RACE reads with MiXCR anew, one entry per CDR3 protein. Of tens of thousands of distinct CDR3 sequences listed, 4.6% are singletons.

The sequence derives from a male donor with early-stage non-small cell lung cancer. The sample here was PBMCs, taken at surgery. The chain uses TRBV7-6 and TRBJ2-2, with unresolved D. The chain's CDR3 is CASSLTPDTGELFF. The CDR3 DNA reads as TGTGCCAGCAGCTTGACCCCCGACACCGGGGAGCTGTTTTTT.